This note documents a single TCR beta chain sequence. This sample was included in a study of blood T cell repertoires in COVID-19. About the study: Sites across the United States, Italy and Spain contributed samples from acute and convalescent COVID-19. T cells, B-cell-depleted T cells, or PBMCs supplied cDNA or gDNA.

As originally analysed: Amplification of reference gene primers was used by the study to estimate nucleated cell counts. Libraries were prepared by immunoSEQ multiplex PCR; TCRdb keeps only in-frame clonotypes and omits some of them. The DNA gave D and trimming, while V, J and clone size come from that table. The data hold tens of thousands of clones, with 80% to 90% observed a single time. V lost 5 bases, J lost 2 bases, and 2 bases stayed unmatched. Germline loops: CDR1 SGHVS, CDR2 FNYEAQ. The CDR3 is 15 residues long. The sample taken for sequencing was peripheral blood. The chain uses TRBV7-6 and TRBJ2-1, with 11 bases aligning to TRBD2. This sequence originates from a human donor in a cohort sampled during active COVID-19. The CDR3 protein is CASSGSGGAYNEQFF. The CDR3 nucleotides are TGTGCCAGCAGCGGTAGCGGGGGGGCCTACAATGAGCAGTTCTTC.